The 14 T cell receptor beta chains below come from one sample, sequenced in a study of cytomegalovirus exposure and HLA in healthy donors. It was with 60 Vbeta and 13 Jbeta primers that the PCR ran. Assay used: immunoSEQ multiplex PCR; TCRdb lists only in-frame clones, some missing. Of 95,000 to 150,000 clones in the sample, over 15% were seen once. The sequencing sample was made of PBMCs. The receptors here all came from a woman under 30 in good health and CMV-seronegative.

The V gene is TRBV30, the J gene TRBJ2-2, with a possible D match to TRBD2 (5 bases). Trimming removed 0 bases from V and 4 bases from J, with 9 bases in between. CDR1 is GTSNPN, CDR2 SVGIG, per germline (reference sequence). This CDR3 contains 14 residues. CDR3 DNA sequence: TGTGCCTGGAGTGTACGGAGGACCACCGGGGAGCTGTTTTTT. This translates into CAWSVRRTTGELFF.

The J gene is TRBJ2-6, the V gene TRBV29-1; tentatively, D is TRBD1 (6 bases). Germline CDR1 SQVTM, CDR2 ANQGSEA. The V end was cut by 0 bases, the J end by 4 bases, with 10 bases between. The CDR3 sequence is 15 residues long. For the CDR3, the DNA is TGCAGCGTTGAAGACTCAGGGGTGGGGGCCAACGTCCTGACTTTC. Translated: CSVEDSGVGANVLTF.

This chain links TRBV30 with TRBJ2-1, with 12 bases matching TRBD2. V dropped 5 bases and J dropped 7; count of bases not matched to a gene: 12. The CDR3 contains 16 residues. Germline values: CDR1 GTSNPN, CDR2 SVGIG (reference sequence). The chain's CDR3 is CAWGIMTSGGTNEQFF. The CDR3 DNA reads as TGTGCCTGGGGTATTATGACTAGCGGGGGAACTAATGAGCAGTTCTTC.

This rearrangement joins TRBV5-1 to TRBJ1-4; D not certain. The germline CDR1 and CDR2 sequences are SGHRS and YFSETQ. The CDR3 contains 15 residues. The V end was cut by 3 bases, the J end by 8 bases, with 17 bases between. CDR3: CASSSGLADREKLFF. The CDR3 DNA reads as TGCGCCAGCAGCTCTGGATTAGCCGACCGCGAAAAACTGTTTTTT.

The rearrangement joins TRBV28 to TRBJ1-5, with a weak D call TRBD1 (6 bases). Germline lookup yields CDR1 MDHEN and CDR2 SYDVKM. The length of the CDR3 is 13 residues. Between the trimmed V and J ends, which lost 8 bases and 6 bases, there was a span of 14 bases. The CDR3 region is CASSPLGAQPQHF. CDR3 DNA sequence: TGTGCCAGCTCGCCTTTGGGGGCTCAGCCCCAGCATTTT.

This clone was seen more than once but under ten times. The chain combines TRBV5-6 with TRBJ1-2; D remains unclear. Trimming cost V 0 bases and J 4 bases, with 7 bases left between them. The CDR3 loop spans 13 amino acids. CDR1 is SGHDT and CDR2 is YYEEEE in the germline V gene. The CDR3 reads CASSLVEAYGYTF. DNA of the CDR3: TGTGCCAGCAGCTTGGTGGAGGCCTATGGCTACACCTTC.

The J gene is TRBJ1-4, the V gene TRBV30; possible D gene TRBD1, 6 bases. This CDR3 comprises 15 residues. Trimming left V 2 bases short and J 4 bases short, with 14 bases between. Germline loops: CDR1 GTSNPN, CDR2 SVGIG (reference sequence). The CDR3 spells CAWSLLTGHNEKLFF. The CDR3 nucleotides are TGTGCCTGGAGTCTCTTGACAGGCCATAATGAAAAACTGTTTTTT.

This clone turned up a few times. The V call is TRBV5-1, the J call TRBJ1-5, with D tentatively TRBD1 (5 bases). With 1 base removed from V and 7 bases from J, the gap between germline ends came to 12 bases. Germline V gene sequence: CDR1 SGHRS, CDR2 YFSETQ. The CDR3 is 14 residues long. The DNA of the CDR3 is TGCGCCAGCAGCTTGTCAACAGGAGGGCAGCCCCAGCATTTT. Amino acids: CASSLSTGGQPQHF.

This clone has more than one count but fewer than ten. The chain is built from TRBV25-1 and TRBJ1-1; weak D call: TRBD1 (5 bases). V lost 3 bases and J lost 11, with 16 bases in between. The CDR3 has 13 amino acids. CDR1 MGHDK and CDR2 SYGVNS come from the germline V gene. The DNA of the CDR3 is TGTGCCAGCAGTGACCCGGGACTTGGGGTGGCTTTCTTT. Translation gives CASSDPGLGVAFF.

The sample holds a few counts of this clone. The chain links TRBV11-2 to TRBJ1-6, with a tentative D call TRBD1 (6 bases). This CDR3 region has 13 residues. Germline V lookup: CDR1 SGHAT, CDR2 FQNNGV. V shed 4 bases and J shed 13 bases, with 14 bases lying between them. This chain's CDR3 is CASSSDRLFPLHF. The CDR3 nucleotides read TGTGCCAGCAGCTCCGACAGGCTTTTCCCCCTCCACTTT. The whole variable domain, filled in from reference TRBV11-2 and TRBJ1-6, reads EAGVAQSPRYKIIEKRQSVAFWCNPISGHATLYWYQQILGQGPKLLIQFQNNGVVDDSQLPKDRFSAERLKGVDSTLKIQPAKLEDSAVYLCASSSDRLFPLHFGNGTRLTVT.

CDR3 protein: CATSRTGQPYEQYF. The CDR3, as DNA: TGTGCCACCAGCAGAACGGGACAGCCCTACGAGCAGTACTTC. The chain recombines TRBV15 with TRBJ2-7; 7 positions match TRBD1. V was pared by 2 bases and J by 2 bases, with 3 bases of the junction left unmatched. Germline values: CDR1 LNHNV, CDR2 YYDKDF (reference sequence). This CDR3 comprises 14 residues.

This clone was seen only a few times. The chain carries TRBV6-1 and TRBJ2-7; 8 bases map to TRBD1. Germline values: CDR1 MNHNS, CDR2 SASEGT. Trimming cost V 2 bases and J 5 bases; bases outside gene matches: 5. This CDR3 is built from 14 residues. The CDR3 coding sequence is TGTGCCAGCAGTGAAAGGACAGGGAACCACGAGCAGTACTTC. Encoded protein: CASSERTGNHEQYF.

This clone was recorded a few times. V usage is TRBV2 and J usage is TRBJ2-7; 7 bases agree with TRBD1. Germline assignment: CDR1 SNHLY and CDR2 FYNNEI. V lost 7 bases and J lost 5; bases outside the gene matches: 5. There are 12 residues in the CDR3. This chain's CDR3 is CASKTGHNEQYF. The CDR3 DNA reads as TGTGCCAGCAAGACAGGGCACAACGAGCAGTACTTC.

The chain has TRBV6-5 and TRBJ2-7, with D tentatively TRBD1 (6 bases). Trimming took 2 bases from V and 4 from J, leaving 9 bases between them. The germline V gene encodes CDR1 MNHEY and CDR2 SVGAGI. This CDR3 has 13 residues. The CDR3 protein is CASSYGQTYEQYF. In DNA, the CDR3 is TGTGCCAGCAGTTACGGACAGACATACGAGCAGTACTTC.